These T cell receptor beta chains were read from a single sample in a study of T cells in Graves' hyperthyroidism and ophthalmopathy. TCRdb processed the multiplex PCR reads anew with MiXCR; each CDR3 protein has one entry. The top ten clones hold less than 45% of a sample with about 380,000 distinct CDR3 sequences, about 18% of them seen once. The sample taken for sequencing was blood. All receptors come from a man aged 18 to 30 with Graves' ophthalmopathy. CDR3s include the opening cysteine and the closing phenylalanine or tryptophan. D genes are given only for firm matches. The listing skips clone size in some rows; elsewhere it reads once, few, many or a size class.

>TRBV24-1|TRBD1|TRBJ2-4|NA
CATSETDQGDKNIQYF
TGTGCCACCAGTGAGACGGACCAGGGGGACAAAAACATTCAGTACTTC
>TRBV18|NA|TRBJ2-2|few
CASRKSGTITNTGELFF
TGTGCCAGTAGAAAAAGTGGGACCATTACGAACACCGGGGAGCTGTTTTTT
>TRBV3-1|NA|TRBJ2-3|many
CASSQGNTQYF
TGTGCCAGCAGCCAAGGGAACACGCAGTATTTT
>TRBV10-2|NA|TRBJ1-6|many
CASSVDAALHF
TGCGCCAGCAGTGTGGACGCGGCCCTCCACTTT
>TRBV29-1|NA|TRBJ1-1|many
CSGSRGLNTEAFF
TGCAGCGGTAGTAGAGGGCTGAACACTGAAGCTTTCTTT
>TRBV7-9|TRBD2|TRBJ2-1|many
CASSLVGGEESSYNEQFF
TGTGCCAGCAGCTTAGTCGGGGGGGAAGAAAGCTCCTACAATGAGCAGTTCTTC
>TRBV7-9|NA|TRBJ1-2|few
CASSLGDRSRGYGYTF
TGTGCCAGCAGCTTAGGGGATCGGTCTCGGGGCTATGGCTACACCTTC
>TRBV4-1|NA|TRBJ1-5|few
CASSQVGGGNQPQHF
TGCGCCAGCAGCCAAGTGGGGGGCGGCAATCAGCCCCAGCATTTT
>TRBV19|NA|TRBJ1-1|NA
CASSIGALNTEAFF
TGTGCCAGTAGTATAGGGGCTCTGAACACTGAAGCTTTCTTT
>TRBV4-1|NA|TRBJ2-7|NA
CASSQEDGLGEQYF
TGCGCCAGCAGCCAAGAGGACGGACTTGGGGAGCAGTACTTC
>TRBV29-1|NA|TRBJ2-2|NA
CSVGGHTGELFF
TGCAGCGTTGGGGGCCACACCGGGGAGCTGTTTTTT
>TRBV27|NA|TRBJ2-5|many
CASSLMAGETQYF
TGTGCCAGCAGTTTAATGGCCGGAGAGACCCAGTACTTC
>TRBV25-1|TRBD1|TRBJ2-1|few
CASSEWAGGYNEQFF
TGTGCCAGCAGTGAATGGGCAGGGGGCTACAATGAGCAGTTCTTC
>TRBV29-1|NA|TRBJ1-4|few
CSARHGEKLFF
TGCAGCGCCCGTCACGGGGAAAAACTGTTTTTT
>TRBV11-3|TRBD1|TRBJ2-1|few
CASSLQFRTGAYNEQFF
TGTGCCAGCAGCTTACAATTTAGGACAGGGGCATACAATGAGCAGTTCTTC
>TRBV4-1|NA|TRBJ1-5|many
CASSQSPSLTNQPQHF
TGCGCCAGCAGCCAAAGTCCCTCCCTCACTAATCAGCCCCAGCATTTT
>TRBV20-1|TRBD1|TRBJ2-7|few
CSATGQGPYEQYF
TGCAGTGCTACCGGACAGGGTCCCTACGAGCAGTACTTC
>TRBV7-9|TRBD1|TRBJ1-6|few
CASSLDGTESSYNSPLHF
TGTGCCAGCAGCTTGGACGGGACAGAGAGCTCCTATAATTCACCCCTCCACTTT
>TRBV29-1|NA|TRBJ1-4|NA
CSVSGQGNEKLFF
TGCAGCGTGTCAGGTCAGGGTAATGAAAAACTGTTTTTT
>TRBV2|TRBD1|TRBJ1-5|many
CASSRDSGRAQHF
TGTGCCAGCAGTAGGGACAGTGGTAGGGCCCAGCATTTT
>TRBV7-9|TRBD1|TRBJ1-1|NA
CAGSGQGAPEAFF
TGTGCCGGATCGGGACAGGGGGCCCCAGAAGCTTTCTTT
>TRBV24-1|NA|TRBJ2-7|many
CATSDLANEQYF
TGTGCCACCAGTGACTTGGCGAACGAGCAGTACTTC
>TRBV7-9|NA|TRBJ2-3|NA
CASRQSLTDTQYF
TGTGCCAGCAGGCAAAGCCTCACAGATACGCAGTATTTT
>TRBV5-1|TRBD1|TRBJ2-2|many
CASRPTGARYANTGELFF
TGCGCCAGCAGACCGACAGGGGCGAGATACGCGAACACCGGGGAGCTGTTTTTT
>TRBV12-3/TRBV12-4|TRBD1|TRBJ1-5|many
CASGDRDPSNQPQHF
TGTGCCAGCGGGGACAGGGACCCTAGCAATCAGCCCCAGCATTTT
>TRBV12-3/TRBV12-4|NA|TRBJ2-7|many
CASTRGRSGYTYEQYF
TGTGCCAGCACCAGAGGGAGGTCGGGATACACCTACGAGCAGTACTTC
>TRBV12-3/TRBV12-4|NA|TRBJ2-7|many
CASSPGSYEQYF
TGTGCCAGCAGCCCAGGATCCTACGAGCAGTACTTC
>TRBV9|TRBD1|TRBJ2-2|NA
CASSVDRATGELFF
TGTGCCAGCAGCGTTGACAGGGCGACCGGGGAGCTGTTTTTT
>TRBV20-1|TRBD2|TRBJ2-1|many
CSASGTSGGAGNEQFF
TGCAGTGCTAGTGGGACTAGCGGGGGGGCGGGGAATGAGCAGTTCTTC